This T cell receptor (beta chain) comes out of a study of blood T cell repertoires in COVID-19. Looking at the study overall: Sites across the United States, Italy and Spain contributed samples from acute and convalescent COVID-19. PBMCs, B-cell-depleted T cells, or T cells were the source of the cDNA or gDNA that made up the material.

The CDR3 covers 14 residues. V lost 0 bases and J 4 bases, leaving 7 bases between the germline ends. Germline V gene lookup returns CDR1 SGHKS and CDR2 YYEKEE (reference sequence). Authors' analysis steps: Estimation of nucleated cell counts was performed using reference gene primer amplification. Only in-frame clones appear in the TCRdb table, and some are missing; sequencing was by immunoSEQ multiplex PCR. V and J calls plus clone size are reproduced from that table; the DNA served to infer D and trimming. The table shows fewer than 250,000 clones, with approximately 91% occurring only once. The sequence derives from a man aged 40-50 years with acute or convalescent COVID-19. The sequencing input was peripheral blood. The chain carries TRBV5-5 and TRBJ1-4; D ambiguous. CDR3 amino acids: CASSLVLINEKLFF. CDR3 DNA: TGTGCCAGCAGCTTGGTACTGATTAATGAAAAACTGTTTTTT.